The present T cell receptor beta chain was sequenced within a study of cytomegalovirus exposure and HLA in healthy donors. Donors were nominally healthy when sampled, though unrecorded immune exposures were likely. The CDR3 loop spans 16 amino acids. Trimming stripped 4 bases from V and 0 bases from J, with 10 bases between. Germline-derived CDR1 and CDR2 are MRHNA and SNTAGT. The PCR used 60 Vbeta and 13 Jbeta primers. The table came from immunoSEQ multiplex PCR; TCRdb's copy has only in-frame clones and leaves some out. The table includes about 190,000 clones, roughly 77% detected once. The chain links TRBV6-4 to TRBJ2-6; D is unclear. The source is a woman aged 45-59 years in good health and CMV-seronegative. The sample taken for sequencing was PBMCs. CDR3 coding DNA: TGTGCCAGCAGTGCCGACTCGGACTCTGGGGCCAACGTCCTGACTTTC. Encoded protein: CASSADSDSGANVLTF.